Listed below are T cell receptor beta chains from one sample, sequenced in a study of T-cell memory formation after mild COVID-19. TCRdb re-called the 5' RACE reads through MiXCR, storing one row per CDR3 protein. This table has some 48,000 distinct CDR3 sequences, 27% appearing once. Sequenced material: PBMCs or a T cell subset sorted from them (not recorded which). The receptor source for this set is a man aged 18 to 29 who had mild COVID-19 (a few samples of this study predate the infection). Cell type and time point are not known. Both conserved end residues are part of each CDR3. D genes are given only for firm matches. Not all rows give a size; the values are once, few, many and, for expanded clones, a class.

TRBV29-1	-	TRBJ2-2	few	CSVEVEGELFF	TGCAGCGTTGAGGTTGAGGGGGAGCTGTTTTTT
TRBV5-1	TRBD2	TRBJ2-1	-	CASSARGLESYNEQFF	TGCGCCAGCAGCGCCCGCGGACTAGAATCCTACAATGAGCAGTTCTTC
TRBV6-2/TRBV6-3	TRBD1	TRBJ1-1	few	CASGQGPWTEAFF	TGTGCCAGCGGACAGGGGCCGTGGACTGAAGCTTTCTTT
TRBV4-2	TRBD2	TRBJ2-1	few	CASSQDSGGPNEQFF	TGTGCCAGCAGCCAAGATAGCGGGGGGCCCAATGAGCAGTTCTTC
TRBV6-2/TRBV6-3	-	TRBJ2-6	-	CATSGSGANVLTF	TGTGCCACCTCTGGCTCTGGGGCCAACGTCCTGACTTTC
TRBV2	-	TRBJ1-5	few	CATGDYSNQPQHF	TGTGCCACGGGGGATTATAGCAATCAGCCCCAGCATTTT
TRBV14	TRBD2	TRBJ2-3	-	CASSQTSGVTDTQYF	TGTGCCAGCAGCCAAACTAGCGGGGTCACAGATACGCAGTATTTT
TRBV4-1	TRBD2	TRBJ2-1	few	CASSQDPGGAGGRISEQFF	TGCGCCAGCAGCCAAGATCCTGGGGGAGCGGGGGGGCGGATAAGTGAGCAGTTCTTC
TRBV28	-	TRBJ1-5	-	CASSLFVGNYGPQHF	TGTGCCAGCAGTTTATTCGTAGGCAACTATGGGCCCCAGCATTTT
TRBV20-1	-	TRBJ2-7	-	CSAPLGSEQYF	TGCAGTGCTCCGTTGGGGTCCGAGCAGTACTTC
TRBV7-9	TRBD1	TRBJ1-1	-	CASRLVGGGPGNTEAFF	TGTGCCAGCAGATTAGTAGGAGGGGGCCCAGGGAACACTGAAGCTTTCTTT
TRBV7-8	-	TRBJ2-5	few	CASSLVSEEDAEETQYF	TGTGCCAGCAGCTTAGTGAGCGAAGAGGACGCGGAGGAGACCCAGTACTTC
TRBV5-5	-	TRBJ2-2	few	CASSRWRTLNTGELFF	TGTGCCAGCAGCCGGTGGAGGACATTGAACACCGGGGAGCTGTTTTTT
TRBV7-2	-	TRBJ1-2	few	CASSTRRDYTF	TGTGCCAGCAGCACGAGAAGGGACTACACCTTC
TRBV10-3	-	TRBJ1-1	large	CAISESRRFTEAFF	TGTGCCATCAGTGAGTCACGGAGGTTCACTGAAGCTTTCTTT
TRBV9	-	TRBJ2-4	-	CASSSVGVEDIQYF	TGTGCCAGCTCTTCTGTCGGGGTGGAGGACATTCAGTACTTC
TRBV6-2/TRBV6-3	-	TRBJ2-7	many	CASSYRDNYEQYF	TGTGCCAGCAGTTACCGGGACAACTACGAGCAGTACTTC
TRBV15	-	TRBJ1-3	-	CATSRDTRDGGNTIYF	TGTGCCACCAGCAGAGATACCCGGGACGGGGGAAACACCATATATTTT
TRBV4-2	-	TRBJ2-5	-	CASSPLYGGQETQYF	TGTGCCAGCAGCCCCCTGTATGGGGGCCAAGAGACCCAGTACTTC
TRBV10-3	-	TRBJ1-6	-	CAISPWFYNSPLHF	TGTGCCATCAGCCCCTGGTTCTATAATTCACCCCTCCACTTT
TRBV3-1	-	TRBJ2-2	few	CAAQGLNTGELFF	TGTGCCGCACAGGGCCTGAACACCGGGGAGCTGTTTTTT
TRBV7-9	-	TRBJ1-4	-	CASSLDLEKLFF	TGTGCCAGCAGCTTAGACCTTGAAAAACTGTTTTTT
TRBV2	-	TRBJ2-3	-	CASSTSYAGASTDTQYF	TGTGCCAGCAGCACATCCTATGCGGGGGCCAGCACAGATACGCAGTATTTT
TRBV6-2/TRBV6-3	-	TRBJ1-2	-	CASSPGGDGYTF	TGTGCCAGCAGTCCAGGCGGGGATGGCTACACCTTC
TRBV6-5	TRBD1	TRBJ1-1	few	CASSRGQGGAEAFF	TGTGCCAGCAGCCGTGGACAGGGAGGCGCTGAAGCTTTCTTT
TRBV12-5	TRBD2	TRBJ2-5	-	CASGSSGLAGGETQYF	TGTGCTAGTGGTTCTTCAGGACTAGCGGGGGGAGAGACCCAGTACTTC
TRBV4-1	TRBD1	TRBJ1-5	-	CASSQWAGTENQPQHF	TGCGCCAGCAGCCAATGGGCCGGGACAGAGAATCAGCCCCAGCATTTT
TRBV19	-	TRBJ2-5	few	CASRHGPAETQYF	TGTGCCAGTAGGCACGGACCCGCGGAGACCCAGTACTTC
TRBV20-1	TRBD2	TRBJ2-3	-	CSARWFPAGDTDTQYF	TGCAGTGCTAGGTGGTTTCCAGCGGGGGACACAGATACGCAGTATTTT
TRBV7-8	-	TRBJ2-1	-	CASSHPGVFEQFF	TGTGCCAGCAGCCACCCTGGGGTTTTTGAGCAGTTCTTC
TRBV9	-	TRBJ2-2	-	CASSGSGELFF	TGTGCCAGCAGCGGCTCCGGGGAGCTGTTTTTT
TRBV11-2	-	TRBJ1-5	-	CASSLGGSSNQPQHF	TGTGCCAGCAGCTTAGGGGGGTCCAGCAATCAGCCCCAGCATTTT
TRBV4-3	TRBD1	TRBJ2-3	-	CASSQDRRDRGGEGTQYF	TGCGCCAGCAGCCAAGATCGGAGGGACAGGGGAGGTGAGGGTACGCAGTATTTT
TRBV6-5	TRBD1	TRBJ2-1	few	CASTMGQGARNEQFF	TGTGCCAGCACAATGGGACAGGGGGCTAGGAATGAGCAGTTCTTC
TRBV15	TRBD2	TRBJ2-1	-	CATSREIIAGGNNEQFF	TGTGCCACCAGCAGAGAGATAATAGCGGGGGGGAACAATGAGCAGTTCTTC
TRBV6-5	TRBD1	TRBJ1-2	-	CASTNGQVYGYTF	TGTGCCAGCACTAACGGACAGGTGTATGGCTACACCTTC
TRBV10-2	-	TRBJ2-3	few	CASNERGTDTQYF	TGCGCCAGCAACGAGCGGGGCACAGATACGCAGTATTTT
TRBV20-1	TRBD2	TRBJ2-1	-	CSARDRAGGLGYEQFF	TGCAGTGCTAGAGATCGAGCGGGGGGGCTTGGCTATGAGCAGTTCTTC
TRBV7-9	-	TRBJ2-1	-	CASSFGPREQFF	TGTGCCAGCAGCTTCGGCCCAAGGGAGCAGTTCTTC
TRBV7-8	-	TRBJ2-1	few	CASGHLKAGYHNEQFF	TGTGCCAGCGGACATTTAAAGGCGGGTTATCACAATGAGCAGTTCTTC
TRBV4-3	-	TRBJ2-2	few	CASSQDWGFAGELFF	TGCGCCAGCAGCCAAGATTGGGGCTTCGCCGGGGAGCTGTTTTTT
TRBV7-9	TRBD1	TRBJ1-1	few	CASSSQGTGVEDTEAFF	TGTGCCAGCAGCTCGCAGGGGACAGGGGTTGAGGACACTGAAGCTTTCTTT
TRBV10-3	-	TRBJ2-2	-	CAISSKSGYTGELFF	TGTGCCATCAGTTCAAAGTCGGGGTACACCGGGGAGCTGTTTTTT
TRBV7-9	TRBD1	TRBJ2-3	few	CASSLGSGQGGPDTQYF	TGTGCCAGCAGCTTAGGGTCGGGACAGGGAGGACCAGATACGCAGTATTTT
TRBV2	-	TRBJ2-3	few	CASMELDTSTDTQYF	TGTGCCAGCATGGAGTTGGACACTAGCACAGATACGCAGTATTTT
TRBV20-1	TRBD2	TRBJ2-1	many	CSARSSGAKDEQFF	TGCAGTGCTAGATCGAGCGGGGCGAAGGATGAGCAGTTCTTC
TRBV3-1	-	TRBJ2-1	-	CASSQGIEVREQFF	TGTGCCAGCAGCCAAGGAATCGAGGTGCGGGAGCAGTTCTTC
TRBV4-1	-	TRBJ1-5	few	CASSQGGGEQPQHF	TGCGCCAGCAGCCAAGGGGGGGGCGAGCAGCCCCAGCATTTT
TRBV7-2	-	TRBJ2-4	many	CASSGGQDRNIQYF	TGTGCCAGCAGCGGAGGCCAGGACCGAAACATTCAGTACTTC
TRBV5-1	TRBD2	TRBJ2-3	medium-sized	CASSPSIAGFPDTQYF	TGCGCCAGCAGCCCCAGTATAGCGGGGTTCCCAGATACGCAGTATTTT
TRBV4-1	TRBD1	TRBJ1-1	-	CASSQDARGPVGAAEAFF	TGCGCCAGCAGCCAAGATGCCAGGGGGCCGGTCGGGGCTGCTGAAGCTTTCTTT
TRBV10-1	-	TRBJ2-7	few	CASSESGLPYEQYF	TGCGCCAGCAGTGAATCCGGGCTTCCCTACGAGCAGTACTTC